These T cell receptor beta chains were read from a single sample in a study of CD4 T cell repertoires in COVID-19. Method: immunoSEQ multiplex PCR; TCRdb's copy keeps in-frame clones and lacks some. The sample has about 75,000 clones, 80% to 90% seen once. Sequenced here: CD4+ T cells from peripheral blood, sampled after recovery from COVID-19. Receptors were obtained from a human donor who had COVID-19. Each CDR3 is given without its conserved first and last residue.

V gene	J gene	CDR3 protein
TRBV7-3	TRBJ2-1	ASSTPTGGEQF
TRBV19	TRBJ2-3	AARGGSTDTQY
TRBV18	TRBJ2-2	ASSNFPTPTGELF
TRBV2	TRBJ2-7	ASTLNLGTYEQY
TRBV6-6	TRBJ1-2	ASHRGYGYT
TRBV5-1	TRBJ2-6	ASSLGVYSGANVLT
TRBV5-1	TRBJ2-5	ASRYQETQY
TRBV5-8	TRBJ2-6	ASSWGSGANVLT
TRBV7-2	TRBJ2-1	ASSFSGGSYNEQF
TRBV27	TRBJ2-3	ASKSGGRTDTQY
TRBV2	TRBJ1-5	ASSPGAGANQPQH
TRBV5-6	TRBJ1-5	ASTDSFGGPQH
TRBV5-6	TRBJ2-5	ASSYLGTTKETQY
TRBV11-3	TRBJ2-1	ASSAWTSGNNEQF
TRBV6-6	TRBJ1-5	ASSSLDRGSNQPQH